What follows is one T cell receptor beta chain and its context. Its target is unknown. Produced via immunoSEQ multiplex PCR; TCRdb's table is partial and in-frame only. The sample has roughly 550,000 clones, less than 97% seen once. This record comes from a study of shared clonotypes between healthy human individuals. Per germline, CDR1 SNHLY and CDR2 FYNNEI. This CDR3 region has 13 residues. V was clipped by 4 bases and J by 4 bases, with 8 bases between them. Study-level results: Sequencing depth was predicted to influence how clonotypes are shared among donors.

CD45RO-negative CD8 cells positively selected for CCR7 made up the naive population, which excluded terminally differentiated effector memory CD45RA+ cells. This TCR was sampled from a woman aged 25 to 39 in good health. The specimen sequenced was naive CD8+ T cells sorted from blood. The V gene is TRBV2, the J gene TRBJ1-3; D gene unclear. CDR3 sequence: CASSGGMGNTIYF. The CDR3, as DNA: TGTGCCAGCAGTGGGGGAATGGGAAACACCATATATTTT. Filled out from reference TRBV2 and TRBJ1-3, the complete variable domain reads EPEVTQTPSHQVTQMGQEVILRCVPISNHLYFYWYRQILGQKVEFLVSFYNNEISEKSEIFDDQFSVERPDGSNFTLKIRSTKLEDSAMYFCASSGGMGNTIYFGEGSWLTVV.